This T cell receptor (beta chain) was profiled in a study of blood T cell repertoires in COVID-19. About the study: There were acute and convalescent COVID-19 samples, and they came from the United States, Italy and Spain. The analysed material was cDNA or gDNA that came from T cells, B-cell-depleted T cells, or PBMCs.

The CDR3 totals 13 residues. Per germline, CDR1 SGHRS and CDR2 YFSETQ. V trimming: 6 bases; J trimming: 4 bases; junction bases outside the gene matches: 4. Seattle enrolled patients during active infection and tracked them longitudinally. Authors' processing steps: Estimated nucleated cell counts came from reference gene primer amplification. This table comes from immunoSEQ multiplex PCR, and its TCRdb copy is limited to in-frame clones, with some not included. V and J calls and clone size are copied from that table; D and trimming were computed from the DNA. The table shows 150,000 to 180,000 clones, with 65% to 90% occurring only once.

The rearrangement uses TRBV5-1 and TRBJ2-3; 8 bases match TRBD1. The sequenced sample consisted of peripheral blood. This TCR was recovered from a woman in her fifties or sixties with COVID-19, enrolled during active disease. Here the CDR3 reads CASMDRASDTQYF. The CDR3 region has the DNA TGCGCCAGCATGGACAGGGCTTCAGATACGCAGTATTTT.